The present T cell receptor beta chain was sequenced within a study of blood T cell repertoires in COVID-19. This CDR3 has 13 amino acids. Germline CDR1 is SGHNT and CDR2 is YENEEA. Trimming took 0 bases from V and 8 from J, leaving 10 bases between them. The repertoire was sequenced with immunoSEQ multiplex PCR; TCRdb's copy has only in-frame clones and lacks some. The sample lists tens of thousands of clones; about 80% were seen once. Sequencing was carried out using peripheral blood. The receptor was isolated from a human donor in a cohort sampled during active COVID-19. The rearrangement uses TRBV11-3 and TRBJ1-1, with D hard to call. The CDR3 protein is CASSLEQAREAFF. The DNA for the CDR3 is TGTGCCAGCAGCTTAGAGCAGGCCAGGGAAGCTTTCTTT. The full variable domain, in which reference TRBV11-3 and TRBJ1-1 provide the parts outside the CDR3, is EAGVVQSPRYKIIEKKQPVAFWCNPISGHNTLYWYLQNLGQGPELLIRYENEEAVDDSQLPKDRFSAERLKGVDSTLKIQPAELGDSAVYLCASSLEQAREAFFGQGTRLTVV.